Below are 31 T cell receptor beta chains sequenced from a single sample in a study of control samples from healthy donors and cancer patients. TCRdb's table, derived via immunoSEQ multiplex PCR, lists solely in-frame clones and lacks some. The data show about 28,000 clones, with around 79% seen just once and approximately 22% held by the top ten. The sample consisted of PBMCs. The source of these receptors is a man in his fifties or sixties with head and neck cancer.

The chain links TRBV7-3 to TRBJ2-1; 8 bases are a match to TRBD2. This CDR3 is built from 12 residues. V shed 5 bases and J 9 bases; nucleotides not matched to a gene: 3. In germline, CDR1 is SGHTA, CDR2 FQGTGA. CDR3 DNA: TGTGCCAGCAGCCGGGGGGGACTTGAGCAGTTCTTC. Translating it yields CASSRGGLEQFF.

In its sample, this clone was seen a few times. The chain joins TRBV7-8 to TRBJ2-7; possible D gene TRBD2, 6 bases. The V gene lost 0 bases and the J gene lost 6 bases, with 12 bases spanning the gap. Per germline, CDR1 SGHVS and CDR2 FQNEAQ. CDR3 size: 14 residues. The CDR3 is CASSLAQGGSEQYF. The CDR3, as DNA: TGTGCCAGCAGCTTAGCCCAGGGAGGTAGCGAGCAGTACTTC.

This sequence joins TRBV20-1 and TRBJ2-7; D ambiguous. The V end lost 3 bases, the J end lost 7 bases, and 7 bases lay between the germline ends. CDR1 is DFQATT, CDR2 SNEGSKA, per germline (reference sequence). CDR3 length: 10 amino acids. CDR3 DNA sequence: TGCAGTGCTAGTTCCGGGGAGCAGTACTTC. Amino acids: CSASSGEQYF.

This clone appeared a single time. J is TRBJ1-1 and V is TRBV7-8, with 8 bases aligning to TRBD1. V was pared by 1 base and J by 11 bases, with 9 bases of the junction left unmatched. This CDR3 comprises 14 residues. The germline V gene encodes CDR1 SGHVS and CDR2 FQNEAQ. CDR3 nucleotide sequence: TGTGCCAGCAGCTTAGAGATCAGGGGGCGCGCGGCTTTCTTT. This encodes CASSLEIRGRAAFF.

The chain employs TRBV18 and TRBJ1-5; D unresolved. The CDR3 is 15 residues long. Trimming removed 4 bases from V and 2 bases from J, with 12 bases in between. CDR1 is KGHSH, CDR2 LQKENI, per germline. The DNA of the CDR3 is TGTGCCAGCTCACAGGAGTCTAGGGGCAATCAGCCCCAGCATTTT. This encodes CASSQESRGNQPQHF. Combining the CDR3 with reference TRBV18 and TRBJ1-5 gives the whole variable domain NAGVMQNPRHLVRRRGQEARLRCSPMKGHSHVYWYRQLPEEGLKFMVYLQKENIIDESGMPKERFSAEFPKEGPSILRIQQVVRGDSAAYFCASSQESRGNQPQHFGDGTRLSIL.

Here the CDR3 DNA reads TGTGCCAGCTCTTACAGGCAGGGGATGGGCTACACCTTC. Amino acid sequence: CASSYRQGMGYTF. V is TRBV6-5 and J is TRBJ1-2, with D perhaps TRBD1 (6 bases). Per germline, CDR1 MNHEY and CDR2 SVGAGI. V shed 8 bases and J shed 8 bases, with 18 bases lying between them. CDR3 length: 13 residues.

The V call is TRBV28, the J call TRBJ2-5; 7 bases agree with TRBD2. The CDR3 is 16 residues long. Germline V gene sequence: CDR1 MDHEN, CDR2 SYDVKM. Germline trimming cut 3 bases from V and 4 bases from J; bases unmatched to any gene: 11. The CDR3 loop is CASSFWYRSGGETQYF. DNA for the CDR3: TGTGCCAGCAGTTTTTGGTATCGTTCGGGAGGAGAGACCCAGTACTTC.

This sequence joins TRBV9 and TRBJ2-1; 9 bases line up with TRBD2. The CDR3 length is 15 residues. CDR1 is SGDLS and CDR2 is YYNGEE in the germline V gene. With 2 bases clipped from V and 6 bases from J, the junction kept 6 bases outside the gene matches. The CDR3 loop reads CASSVVAGEGNEQFF. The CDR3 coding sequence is TGTGCCAGCAGCGTTGTAGCGGGAGAGGGCAATGAGCAGTTCTTC.

The CDR3 bases are TGTGCCTGGACCCAGGCCTACGAGCAGTACTTC. Translated: CAWTQAYEQYF. The chain has TRBV30 and TRBJ2-7; no clear D gene. Trimming removed 4 bases at V and 2 bases at J, with 6 bases between. From germline, CDR1 is GTSNPN and CDR2 SVGIG (reference sequence). There are 11 residues in the CDR3.

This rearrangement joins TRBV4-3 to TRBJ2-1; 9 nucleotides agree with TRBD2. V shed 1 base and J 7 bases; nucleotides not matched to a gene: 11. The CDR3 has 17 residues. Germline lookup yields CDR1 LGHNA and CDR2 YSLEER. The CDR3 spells CASSQVGTSTGRNEQFF. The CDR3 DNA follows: TGCGCCAGCAGCCAAGTGGGGACTAGCACGGGGCGGAATGAGCAGTTCTTC.

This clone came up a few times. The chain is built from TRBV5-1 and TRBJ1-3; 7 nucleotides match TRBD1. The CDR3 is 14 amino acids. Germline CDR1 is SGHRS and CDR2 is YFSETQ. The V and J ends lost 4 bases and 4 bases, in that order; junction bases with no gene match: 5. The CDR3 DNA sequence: TGCGCCAGCAGCCGCATGGGACAGGGAAACACCATATATTTT. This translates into CASSRMGQGNTIYF.

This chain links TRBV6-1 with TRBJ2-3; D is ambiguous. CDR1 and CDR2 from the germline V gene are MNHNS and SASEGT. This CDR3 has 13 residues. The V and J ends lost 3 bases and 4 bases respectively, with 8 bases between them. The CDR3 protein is CASSEVVADTQYF. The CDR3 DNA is TGTGCCAGCAGTGAGGTGGTTGCAGATACGCAGTATTTT.

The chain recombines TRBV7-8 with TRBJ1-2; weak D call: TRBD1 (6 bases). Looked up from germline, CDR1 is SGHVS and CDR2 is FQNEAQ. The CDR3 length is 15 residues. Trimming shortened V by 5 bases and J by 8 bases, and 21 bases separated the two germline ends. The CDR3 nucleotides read TGTGCCAGCAGCCCCCAGGGGCAGGGGTTGGAGGGCTACACCTTC. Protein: CASSPQGQGLEGYTF.

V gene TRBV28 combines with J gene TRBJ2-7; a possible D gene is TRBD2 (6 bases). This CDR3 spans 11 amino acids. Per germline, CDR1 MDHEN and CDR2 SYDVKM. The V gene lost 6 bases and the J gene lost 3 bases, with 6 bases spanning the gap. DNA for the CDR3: TGTGCCAGCAGGGAGGGCTACGAGCAGTACTTC. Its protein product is CASREGYEQYF.

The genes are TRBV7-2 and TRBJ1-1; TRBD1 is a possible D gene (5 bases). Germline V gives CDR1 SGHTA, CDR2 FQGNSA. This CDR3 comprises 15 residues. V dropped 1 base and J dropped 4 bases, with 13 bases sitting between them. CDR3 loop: CASSLGLTGVTEAFF. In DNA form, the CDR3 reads TGTGCCAGCAGCTTAGGGCTGACGGGGGTCACTGAAGCTTTCTTT.

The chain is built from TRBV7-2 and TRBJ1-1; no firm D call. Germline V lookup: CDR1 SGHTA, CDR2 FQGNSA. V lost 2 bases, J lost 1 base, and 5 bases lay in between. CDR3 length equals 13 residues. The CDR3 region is CASSLLQNTEAFF. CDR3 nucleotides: TGTGCCAGCAGCTTACTACAGAACACTGAAGCTTTCTTT.

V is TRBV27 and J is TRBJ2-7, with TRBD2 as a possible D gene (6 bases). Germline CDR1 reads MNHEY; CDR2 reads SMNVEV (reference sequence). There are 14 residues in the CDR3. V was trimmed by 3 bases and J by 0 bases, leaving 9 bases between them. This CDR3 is CASSFHGGSYEQYF. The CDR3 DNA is TGTGCCAGCAGTTTTCACGGGGGCTCCTACGAGCAGTACTTC.

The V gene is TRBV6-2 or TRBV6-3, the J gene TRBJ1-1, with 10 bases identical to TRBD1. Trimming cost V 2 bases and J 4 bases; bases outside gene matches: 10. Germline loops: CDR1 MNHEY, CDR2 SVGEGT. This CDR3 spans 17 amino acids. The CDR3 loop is CASSYLSTGGFTTEAFF. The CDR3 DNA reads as TGTGCCAGCAGTTACCTGTCGACAGGGGGCTTTACCACTGAAGCTTTCTTT.

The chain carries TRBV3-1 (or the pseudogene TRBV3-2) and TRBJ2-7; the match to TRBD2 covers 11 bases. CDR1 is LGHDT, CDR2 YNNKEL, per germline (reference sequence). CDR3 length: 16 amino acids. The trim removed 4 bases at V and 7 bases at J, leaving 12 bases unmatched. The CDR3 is CASSRLGLAGPSEQYF. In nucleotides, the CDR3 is TGTGCCAGCAGCCGCCTAGGACTAGCGGGCCCCTCAGAGCAGTACTTC.

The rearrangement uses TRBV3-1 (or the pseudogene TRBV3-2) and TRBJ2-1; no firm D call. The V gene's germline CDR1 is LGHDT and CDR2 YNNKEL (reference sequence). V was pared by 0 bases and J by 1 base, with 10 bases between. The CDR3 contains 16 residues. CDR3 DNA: TGTGCCAGCAGCCAAGATGTGGCGATATCCTACAATGAGCAGTTCTTC. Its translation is CASSQDVAISYNEQFF.

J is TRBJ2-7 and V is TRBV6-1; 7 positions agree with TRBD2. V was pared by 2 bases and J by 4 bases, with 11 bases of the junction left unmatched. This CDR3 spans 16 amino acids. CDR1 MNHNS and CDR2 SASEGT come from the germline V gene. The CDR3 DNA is TGTGCCAGCAGTGAACGCTCCGGACTAGAGGGTTACGAGCAGTACTTC. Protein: CASSERSGLEGYEQYF.

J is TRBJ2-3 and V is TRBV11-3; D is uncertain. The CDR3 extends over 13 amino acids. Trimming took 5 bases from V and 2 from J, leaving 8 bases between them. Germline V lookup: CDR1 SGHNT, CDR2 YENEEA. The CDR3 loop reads CASSPVVTDTQYF. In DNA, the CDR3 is TGTGCCAGCAGCCCAGTCGTCACAGATACGCAGTATTTT. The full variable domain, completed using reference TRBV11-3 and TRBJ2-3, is EAGVVQSPRYKIIEKKQPVAFWCNPISGHNTLYWYLQNLGQGPELLIRYENEEAVDDSQLPKDRFSAERLKGVDSTLKIQPAELGDSAVYLCASSPVVTDTQYFGPGTRLTVL.

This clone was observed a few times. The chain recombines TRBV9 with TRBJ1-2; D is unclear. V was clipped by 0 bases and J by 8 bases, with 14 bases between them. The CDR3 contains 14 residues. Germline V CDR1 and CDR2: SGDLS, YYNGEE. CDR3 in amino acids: CASSVASEGGGYTF. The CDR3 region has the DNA TGTGCCAGCAGCGTAGCTTCGGAGGGTGGCGGCTACACCTTC.

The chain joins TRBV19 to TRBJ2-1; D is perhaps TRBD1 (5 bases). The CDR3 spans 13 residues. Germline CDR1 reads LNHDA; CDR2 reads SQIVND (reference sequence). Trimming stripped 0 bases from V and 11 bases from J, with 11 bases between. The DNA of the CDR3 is TGTGCCAGTAGTATAGATCGCCAGGGAAAGCAGTTCTTC. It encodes CASSIDRQGKQFF.

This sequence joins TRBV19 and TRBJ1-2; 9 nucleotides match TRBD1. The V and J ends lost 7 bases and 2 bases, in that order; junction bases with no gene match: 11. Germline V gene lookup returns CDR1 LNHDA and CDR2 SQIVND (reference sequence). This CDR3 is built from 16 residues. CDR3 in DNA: TGTGCCAGTATCCCCCGGACAGGGGATTCCAACTATGGCTACACCTTC. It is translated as CASIPRTGDSNYGYTF.

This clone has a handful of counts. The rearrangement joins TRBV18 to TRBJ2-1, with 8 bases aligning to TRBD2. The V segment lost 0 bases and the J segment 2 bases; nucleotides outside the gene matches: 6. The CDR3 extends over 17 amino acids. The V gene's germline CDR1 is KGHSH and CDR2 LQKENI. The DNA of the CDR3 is TGTGCCAGCTCACCACCGGGACTAGAGGCCCCCTACAATGAGCAGTTCTTC. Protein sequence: CASSPPGLEAPYNEQFF.

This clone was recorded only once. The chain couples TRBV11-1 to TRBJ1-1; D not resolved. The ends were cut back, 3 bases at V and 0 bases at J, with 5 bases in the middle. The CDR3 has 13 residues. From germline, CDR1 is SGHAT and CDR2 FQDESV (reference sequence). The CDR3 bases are TGTGCCAGCAGCTTTTACTTGAACACTGAAGCTTTCTTT. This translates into CASSFYLNTEAFF.

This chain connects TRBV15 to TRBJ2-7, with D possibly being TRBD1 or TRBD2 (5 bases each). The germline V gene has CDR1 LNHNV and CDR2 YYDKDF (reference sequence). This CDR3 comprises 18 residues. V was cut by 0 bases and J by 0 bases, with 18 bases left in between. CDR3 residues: CATSRDLRSRDPSYEQYF. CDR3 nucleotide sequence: TGTGCCACCAGCAGAGATCTTCGGTCACGGGACCCCTCCTACGAGCAGTACTTC.

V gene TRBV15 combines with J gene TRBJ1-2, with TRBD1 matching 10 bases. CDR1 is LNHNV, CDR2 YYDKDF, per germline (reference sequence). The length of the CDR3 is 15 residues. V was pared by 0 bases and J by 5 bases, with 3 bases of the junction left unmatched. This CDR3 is CATSREGGQGYGYTF. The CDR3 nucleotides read TGTGCCACCAGCAGAGAGGGGGGACAGGGGTATGGCTACACCTTC.

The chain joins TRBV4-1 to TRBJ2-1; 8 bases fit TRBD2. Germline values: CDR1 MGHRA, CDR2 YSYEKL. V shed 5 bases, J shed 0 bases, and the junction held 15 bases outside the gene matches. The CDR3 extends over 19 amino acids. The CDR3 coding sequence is TGCGCCAGCAGCACCCACGGGACTAGAGGTAAAGGCTCCTACAATGAGCAGTTCTTC. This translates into CASSTHGTRGKGSYNEQFF.

CDR3 loop: CASSPAWGIGETQYF. CDR3 nucleotides: TGTGCCAGCAGCCCAGCTTGGGGGATAGGGGAGACCCAGTACTTC. This chain connects TRBV4-2 to TRBJ2-5; possibly TRBD1 or TRBD2 for D (5 bases each). Germline V gene lookup returns CDR1 LGHNA and CDR2 YNFKEQ. V lost 4 bases and J lost 5, with 17 bases in between. The CDR3 contains 15 residues.